This T cell receptor beta chain was retrieved from a study of vaccination and CD4 T cells after COVID-19. Study-level information: In culture, cells were exposed to overlapping spike peptides from SARS-CoV-2, HCoV-NL63, HCoV-OC43 and HCoV-229E. General study points: When vaccine-specific clones from convalescent patients were examined, 304 of 307 were spike mono-reactive.

The Oncomine TCR Beta short-read assay sequenced DNA from cultured CD4+ T cells. Genomic DNA from cultured CD4+ T cells was extracted. TCRdb itself ran the PCR reads through MiXCR, one entry per CDR3 protein. The profile shows some 10,000 distinct CDR3 sequences, 32% of them singletons. Treatment of the sample: roughly 10-day PBMC culture with coronavirus spike peptide pools or control peptides (ViraFEST assay). Harvesting of the unexposed donor's CD4+ T cells predated the COVID-19 pandemic (2011-2018). Peptide-pool expansion of antigen-specific T cells preceded TCR sequencing in ViraFEST. Whenever cell numbers allowed, CD4+ T cells from unexposed donors were probed with SARS-CoV-2 S/N and four cold-coronavirus spikes. On this clonotype: Its antigen is unidentified.

This CDR3 has 14 amino acids. Germline CDR1 is MRHNA and CDR2 is SNTAGT. The V end lost 5 bases, the J end lost 4 bases, and 13 bases lay between the germline ends. The TCR sequence derives from a human donor in good health. The rearrangement joins TRBV6-4 to TRBJ2-3; D is perhaps TRBD2 (6 bases). The specimen sequenced was CD4+ T cells from blood, cultured in vitro. The CDR3 coding sequence is TGTGCCAGCAGTCCCGGCGGGGTCCCAGATACGCAGTATTTT. As protein: CASSPGGVPDTQYF.